One and the same sample provided the 15 T cell receptor beta chains below, sequenced in a study of cytomegalovirus exposure and HLA in healthy donors. Primers for the PCR totalled 60 Vbeta and 13 Jbeta. Libraries were prepared by immunoSEQ multiplex PCR; TCRdb keeps only in-frame clonotypes and omits some of them. This table holds under 110,000 clones, 65% to 80% found once. Sequenced input: PBMCs. The origin of the receptors is a man in his 60s in good health and CMV-seronegative.

This chain uses TRBV5-1 with TRBJ1-5, with D possibly being TRBD1 (6 bases). The CDR3 has 14 residues. Germline-derived CDR1 and CDR2 are SGHRS and YFSETQ. Trimming left V 4 bases short and J 5 bases short, with 13 bases between. For the CDR3, the DNA is TGCGCCAGCAGCGCAACAGGGATGGATCAGCCCCAGCATTTT. This translates into CASSATGMDQPQHF.

The V gene is TRBV5-1, the J gene TRBJ2-3; D is perhaps TRBD1 (6 bases). CDR1 and CDR2 from the germline V gene are SGHRS and YFSETQ. This CDR3 is 15 amino acids long. Trimming took off 0 bases at V and 4 bases at J, with 12 bases between the two ends. The CDR3 nucleotides are TGCGCCAGCAGCTTGGGGGCAGGGGTCCCAGATACGCAGTATTTT. The encoded protein is CASSLGAGVPDTQYF.

The rearrangement joins TRBV6-4 to TRBJ1-2; 12 bases agree with TRBD1. Losses at the gene ends were 8 bases for V and 4 bases for J; bases not matched to a gene: 8. Per the germline V gene, CDR1 is MRHNA and CDR2 is SNTAGT. CDR3 length: 15 amino acids. CDR3 in DNA: TGTGCCAGCCGGGATAGGGGACAGGGGGCCTATGGCTACACCTTC. This codes for CASRDRGQGAYGYTF.

V is TRBV11-1 and J is TRBJ1-2; 9 bases agree with TRBD1. Germline V lookup: CDR1 SGHAT, CDR2 FQDESV (reference sequence). The V segment lost 5 bases and the J segment 8 bases; nucleotides outside the gene matches: 9. The CDR3 covers 14 residues. The CDR3 DNA is TGTGCCAGCAGCCTGCAGGGACAGGGTAACGGCTACACCTTC. Its protein is CASSLQGQGNGYTF.

This clone occurred once. This rearrangement joins TRBV11-2 to TRBJ1-6; no reliable D call. From germline, CDR1 is SGHAT and CDR2 FQNNGV. V was trimmed by 5 bases and J by 0 bases, leaving 11 bases between them. This CDR3 is built from 16 residues. The CDR3 is CASSGSGSSYNSPLHF. CDR3 nucleotides: TGTGCCAGCAGCGGGAGTGGGAGCTCCTATAATTCACCCCTCCACTTT. The full variable domain, completed using reference TRBV11-2 and TRBJ1-6, is EAGVAQSPRYKIIEKRQSVAFWCNPISGHATLYWYQQILGQGPKLLIQFQNNGVVDDSQLPKDRFSAERLKGVDSTLKIQPAKLEDSAVYLCASSGSGSSYNSPLHFGNGTRLTVT.

The chain carries TRBV21-1 and TRBJ2-7; TRBD1, the D gene given by the table, was not confirmed from the DNA. TRBV21-1 counts as a pseudogene. This CDR3 region has 14 residues. The CDR3 coding sequence is TGTGCCAGCCTATGGAGACAGGGGGCTAACGAGCAGTACGTC. This encodes CASLWRQGANEQYV.

The rearrangement uses TRBV4-3 and TRBJ1-1; D uncertain. Germline V gives CDR1 LGHNA, CDR2 YSLEER. CDR3 length: 15 residues. V lost 0 bases, J lost 0 bases, and 8 bases lay in between. DNA for the CDR3: TGCGCCAGCAGCCAAGATGGTAACATGAACACTGAAGCTTTCTTT. Residues: CASSQDGNMNTEAFF.

This chain uses TRBV6-6 with TRBJ1-1, with D tentatively TRBD1 (6 bases). The CDR3 runs to 14 residues. Trimming removed 4 bases at V and 5 bases at J, with 14 bases between. The germline V gene encodes CDR1 MNHNY and CDR2 SVGAGI (reference sequence). Written as DNA, the CDR3 is TGTGCCAGCAGTTCGAACAGGGAGGGAACTGAAGCTTTCTTT. It is translated as CASSSNREGTEAFF.

This chain connects TRBV7-2 to TRBJ2-7, with D possibly being TRBD1 (6 bases). Germline V gives CDR1 SGHTA, CDR2 FQGNSA. The CDR3 consists of 14 residues. Trimming removed 3 bases at V and 5 bases at J, with 14 bases between. CDR3 coding DNA: TGTGCCAGCAGCTTTATATTACAGGGCCACGAGCAGTACTTC. Amino acid sequence: CASSFILQGHEQYF.

The CDR3 nucleotides are TGCGCCAGCAGCCAATTCGACAGGGGCTATGAGCAGTTCTTC. Its protein product is CASSQFDRGYEQFF. The J gene is TRBJ2-1, the V gene TRBV4-1, with 8 bases matching TRBD1. After removal of 2 bases from V and 8 bases from J, the junction contained 5 bases not matched to a gene. CDR1 MGHRA and CDR2 YSYEKL come from the germline V gene. The CDR3 is 14 residues long.

This sequence joins TRBV7-2 and TRBJ1-2, with D possibly matching TRBD1 (5 bases). Germline values: CDR1 SGHTA, CDR2 FQGNSA. Trimming removed 4 bases at V and 4 bases at J, with 19 bases between. The CDR3 has 16 residues. Here the CDR3 DNA reads TGTGCCAGCAGCTCGACCCTACCTGACAGATTCTATGGCTACACCTTC. Translating it yields CASSSTLPDRFYGYTF.

The rearrangement joins TRBV7-9 to TRBJ2-1, with D possibly matching TRBD2 (7 bases). Between the trimmed V and J ends, which lost 2 bases and 6 bases, there was a span of 17 bases. Germline CDR1 SEHNR, CDR2 FQNEAQ (reference sequence). The CDR3 is 16 residues long. As DNA, the CDR3 is TGTGCCAGCAGCTTACAGGGGCAGGGAGGGGTCAATGAGCAGTTCTTC. As protein: CASSLQGQGGVNEQFF.

The rearrangement links TRBV7-2 to TRBJ1-1; 7 bases agree with TRBD1. Per germline, CDR1 SGHTA and CDR2 FQGNSA. The V gene end was trimmed by 5 bases and the J gene end by 1 base; junction bases not matched to a gene: 4. This CDR3 region has 14 residues. The CDR3 nucleotides are TGTGCCAGCAGCCTGACAGGGCCGAACACTGAAGCTTTCTTT. Amino acids: CASSLTGPNTEAFF.

The CDR3 here is CSAQQGETQYF. The CDR3 region has the DNA TGCAGTGCCCAACAGGGGGAAACGCAGTATTTT. The genes are TRBV20-1 and TRBJ2-3; 8 positions agree with TRBD1. CDR1 and CDR2 from the germline V gene are DFQATT and SNEGSKA (reference sequence). CDR3 length equals 11 residues. V gave up 6 bases and J gave up 9 bases; unmatched junction bases: 5.

This clone was detected a few times. The J gene is TRBJ2-5, the V gene TRBV7-2, with 8 positions matching TRBD2. The CDR3 is 15 amino acids. Trimming cost V 3 bases and J 0 bases; bases outside gene matches: 3. CDR1 is SGHTA and CDR2 is FQGNSA in the germline V gene. CDR3 DNA sequence: TGTGCCAGCAGCTTTCAGACTAGCGACCAAGAGACCCAGTACTTC. Amino acids: CASSFQTSDQETQYF.